This T cell receptor beta chain was sequenced in a study of OX40 agonist ivuxolimab in advanced cancers. Describing the broader study: Ivuxolimab was an agonistic, fully human IgG2 monoclonal antibody directed against OX40 (CD134), a costimulatory receptor. Intravenous ivuxolimab was administered to patients every 2 weeks at six dose levels: 0.01, 0.1, 0.3, 1.5, 3 and 10 mg/kg. Of the roughly 52 dose-escalation patients, hepatocellular carcinoma was present in about 20, melanoma in approximately 15, renal cell carcinoma in 9 and head and neck cancer in 9. The dose-escalation cohort was roughly 80% male with a mean age of roughly 60 years, ranging from 23 to 79. Prior anti-PD-1, anti-PD-L1 or anti-CTLA-4 therapy was permitted, and checkpoint inhibitors had been received by around 40% of dose-escalation patients. Partial responses occurred in three dose-escalation patients, of whom one had hepatocellular carcinoma and two had cutaneous melanoma. The purpose of peripheral TCRbeta sequencing was to test whether ivuxolimab changed TCR sequence diversity and led to clonal T-cell expansion. The paper reports the monotherapy dose-escalation portion (N of about 52 patients) of the phase I ivuxolimab trial. Broader findings and caveats from the paper: In the 0.1-3.0 mg/kg groups, partial responders were among the patients with the lowest normalized peripheral clonal expansion, particularly in CD8+ T cells. Low levels of normalized T-cell clonal expansion were also seen in some nonresponding patients. After ivuxolimab, CD8+ T cells had more expanded clones than CD4+ T cells on average. Antigen specificity was not determined for the clonally expanded peripheral T cells. At doses of 0.1 to 3.0 mg/kg, clonal expansion of both CD4+ and CD8+ blood T cells was observed from baseline to week 6.

The CDR3 has 15 amino acids, counting the end cysteine and phenylalanine. The retained sequence is limited to the CDR3, 45 bases, with the frame set at the first base. CDR1 and CDR2 are read off the germline V gene as SGHRS and YFSETQ. Trimming accounts for 2 bases at V and 0 bases at J, while the number of junction bases matched to no gene is 3. Concerning this clone: Its antigen remains unidentified. Per-base quality was not reported, and no clone a single base away is much larger than it.

Genomic DNA was extracted from sorted cells for sequencing of the TCRbeta CDR3 region. The immunoSEQ Assay was used for sequencing of TCRbeta CDR3 regions. TCRdb stores this immuneACCESS table with in-frame sequences only. Part of the clones is absent; in the studies checked, under half of the shortfall reflects unresolved V genes, and no reason is known for the rest. A total of about 21,000 clones appear in this sample, around 85% of them only once. The ten largest clones add up to approximately 37% of the sample. Patients with a history of autoimmune disease or receiving systemic immunosuppression were excluded from the trial. Peripheral blood for TCR sequencing was collected from all dose cohorts at baseline, on cycle 4 day 1, and on cycle 7 day 1. Samples were obtained from an open-label, multicenter, first-in-human phase I dose-escalation trial of ivuxolimab. Adults with locally advanced or metastatic melanoma, renal cell carcinoma, hepatocellular carcinoma or head and neck squamous cell carcinoma were enrolled in the trial. Before TCR sequencing, CD4+ T cells and CD8+ T cells from peripheral blood were sorted into separate populations.

This chain joins TRBV5-1 to TRBJ2-3; 7 bases in between match TRBD1. The source is an adult with an advanced solid tumor such as melanoma, head and neck, liver or kidney cancer. The specimen was CD4+ or CD8+ T cells sorted from blood, collected in a trial of the OX40 agonist ivuxolimab. The DNA reads TGCGCCAGCAGCTTAGGGACAGCTAGCACAGATACGCAGTATTTT. This codes for CASSLGTASTDTQYF. The reference TRBV5-1 and TRBJ2-3 proteins fill in what lies around the CDR3, so the full variable domain reads KAGVTQTPRYLIKTRGQQVTLSCSPISGHRSVSWYQQTPGQGLQFLFEYFSETQRNKGNFPGRFSGRQFSNSRSEMNVSTLELGDSALYLCASSLGTASTDTQYFGPGTRLTVL.